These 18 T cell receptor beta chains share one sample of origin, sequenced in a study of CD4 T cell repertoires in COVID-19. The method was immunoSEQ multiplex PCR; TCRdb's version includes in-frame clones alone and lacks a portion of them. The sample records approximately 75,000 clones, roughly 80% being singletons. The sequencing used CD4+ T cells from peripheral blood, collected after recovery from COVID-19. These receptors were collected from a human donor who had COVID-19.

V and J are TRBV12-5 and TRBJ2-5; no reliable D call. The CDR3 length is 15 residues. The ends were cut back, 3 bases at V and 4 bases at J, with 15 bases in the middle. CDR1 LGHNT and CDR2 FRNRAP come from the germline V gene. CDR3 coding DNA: TGTGCTAGTGGTTTCCACGCCTCCGCGCCAGAGACCCAGTACTTC. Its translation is CASGFHASAPETQYF.

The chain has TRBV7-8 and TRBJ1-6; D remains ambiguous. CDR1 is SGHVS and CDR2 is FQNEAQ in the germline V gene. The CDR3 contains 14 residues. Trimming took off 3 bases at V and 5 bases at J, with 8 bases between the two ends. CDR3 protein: CASSFQKNNSPLHF. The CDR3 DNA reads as TGTGCCAGCAGCTTTCAAAAGAATAATTCACCCCTCCACTTT.

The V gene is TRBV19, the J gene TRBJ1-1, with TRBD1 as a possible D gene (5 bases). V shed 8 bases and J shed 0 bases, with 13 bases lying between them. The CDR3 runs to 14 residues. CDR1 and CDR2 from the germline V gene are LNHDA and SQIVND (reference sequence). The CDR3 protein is CASHRGRMNTEAFF. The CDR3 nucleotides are TGTGCCAGTCATCGGGGCAGAATGAACACTGAAGCTTTCTTT.

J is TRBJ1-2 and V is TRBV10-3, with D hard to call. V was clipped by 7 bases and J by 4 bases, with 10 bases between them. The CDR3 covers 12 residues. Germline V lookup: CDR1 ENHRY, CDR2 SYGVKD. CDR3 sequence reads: CAIKKVGYGYTF. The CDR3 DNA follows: TGTGCCATCAAAAAAGTAGGCTATGGCTACACCTTC.

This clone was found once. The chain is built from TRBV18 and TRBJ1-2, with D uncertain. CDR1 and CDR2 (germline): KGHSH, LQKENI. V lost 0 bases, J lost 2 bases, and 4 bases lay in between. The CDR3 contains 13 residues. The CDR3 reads CASSPPGNYGYTF. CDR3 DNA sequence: TGTGCCAGCTCACCACCTGGGAACTATGGCTACACCTTC.

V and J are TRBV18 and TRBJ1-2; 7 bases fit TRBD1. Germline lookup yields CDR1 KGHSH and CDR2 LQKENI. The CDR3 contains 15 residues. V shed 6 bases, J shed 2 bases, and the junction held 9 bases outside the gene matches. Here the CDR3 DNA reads TGTGCCAGCTCCCCCGGCTCGACAGGGAACTATGGCTACACCTTC. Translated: CASSPGSTGNYGYTF.

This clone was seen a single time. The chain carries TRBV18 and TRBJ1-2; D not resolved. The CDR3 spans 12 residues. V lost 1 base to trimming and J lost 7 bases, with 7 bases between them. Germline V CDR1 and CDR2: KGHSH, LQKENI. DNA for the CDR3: TGTGCCAGCTCACCACAGGGTGTTGGCTACACCTTC. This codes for CASSPQGVGYTF.

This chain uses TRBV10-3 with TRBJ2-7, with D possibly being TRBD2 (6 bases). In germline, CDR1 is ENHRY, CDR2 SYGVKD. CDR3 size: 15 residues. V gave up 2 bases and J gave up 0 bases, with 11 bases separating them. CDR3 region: CAISEGIGGSYEQYF. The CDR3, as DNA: TGTGCCATCAGTGAGGGGATCGGGGGCTCCTACGAGCAGTACTTC.

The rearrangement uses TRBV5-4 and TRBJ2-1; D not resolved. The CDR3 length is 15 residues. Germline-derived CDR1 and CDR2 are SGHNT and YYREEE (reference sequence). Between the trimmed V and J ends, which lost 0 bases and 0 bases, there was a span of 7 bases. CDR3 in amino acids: CASSLDRSSYNEQFF. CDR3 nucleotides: TGTGCCAGCAGCTTGGACAGAAGCTCCTACAATGAGCAGTTCTTC.

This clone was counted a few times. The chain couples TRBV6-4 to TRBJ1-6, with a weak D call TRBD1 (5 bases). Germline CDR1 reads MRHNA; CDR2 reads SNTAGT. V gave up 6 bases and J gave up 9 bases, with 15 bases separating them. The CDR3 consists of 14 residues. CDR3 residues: CASREGRWGSPLHF. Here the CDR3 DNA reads TGTGCCAGCAGGGAGGGACGGTGGGGTTCACCCCTCCACTTT.

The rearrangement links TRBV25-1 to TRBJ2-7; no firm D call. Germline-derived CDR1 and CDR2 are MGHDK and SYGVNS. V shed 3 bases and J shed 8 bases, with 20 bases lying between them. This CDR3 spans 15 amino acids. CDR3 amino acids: CASSEGDSRPNQQYF. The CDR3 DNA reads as TGTGCCAGCAGTGAGGGTGATTCGCGGCCCAACCAGCAGTACTTC.

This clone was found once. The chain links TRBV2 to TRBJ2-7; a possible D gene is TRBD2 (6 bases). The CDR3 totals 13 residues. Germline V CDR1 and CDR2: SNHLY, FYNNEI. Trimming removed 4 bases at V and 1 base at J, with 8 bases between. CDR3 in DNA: TGTGCCAGCAGTGGCGGGGCATCCTACGAGCAGTACTTC. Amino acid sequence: CASSGGASYEQYF.

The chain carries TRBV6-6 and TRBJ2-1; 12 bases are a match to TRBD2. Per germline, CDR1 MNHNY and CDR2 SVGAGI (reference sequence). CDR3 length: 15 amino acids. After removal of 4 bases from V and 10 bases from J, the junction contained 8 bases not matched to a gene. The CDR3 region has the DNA TGTGCCAGCAGTTCGACTAGCGGGGGTGGCCAAGAGCAGTTCTTC. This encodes CASSSTSGGGQEQFF.

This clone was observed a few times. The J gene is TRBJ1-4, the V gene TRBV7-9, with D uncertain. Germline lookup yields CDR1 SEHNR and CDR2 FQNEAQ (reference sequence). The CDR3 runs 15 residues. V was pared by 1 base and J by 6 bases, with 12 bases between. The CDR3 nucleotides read TGTGCCAGCAGCTTAGTGGACGGTCCTCATGAAAAACTGTTTTTT. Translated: CASSLVDGPHEKLFF.

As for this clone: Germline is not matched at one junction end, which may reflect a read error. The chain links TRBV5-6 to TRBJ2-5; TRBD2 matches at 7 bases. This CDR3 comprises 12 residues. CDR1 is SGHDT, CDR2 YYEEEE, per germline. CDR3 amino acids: CASSLAASGLNF. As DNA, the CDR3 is TGTGCCAGCAGCTTGGCCGCTAGCGGACTCAACTTC.

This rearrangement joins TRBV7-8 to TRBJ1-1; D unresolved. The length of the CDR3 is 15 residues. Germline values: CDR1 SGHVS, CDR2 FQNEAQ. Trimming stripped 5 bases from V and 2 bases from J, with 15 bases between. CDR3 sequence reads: CASSPLVIGNTEAFF. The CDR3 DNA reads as TGTGCCAGCAGCCCCCTCGTGATTGGTAACACTGAAGCTTTCTTT. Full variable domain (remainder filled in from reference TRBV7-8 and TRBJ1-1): GAGVSQSPRYKVAKRGQDVALRCDPISGHVSLFWYQQALGQGPEFLTYFQNEAQLDKSGLPSDRFFAERPEGSVSTLKIQRTQQEDSAVYLCASSPLVIGNTEAFFGQGTRLTVV.

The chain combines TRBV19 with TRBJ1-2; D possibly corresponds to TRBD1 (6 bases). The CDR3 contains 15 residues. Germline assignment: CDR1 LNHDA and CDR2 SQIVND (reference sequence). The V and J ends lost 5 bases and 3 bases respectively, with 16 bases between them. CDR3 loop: CASSSRRGSYYGYTF. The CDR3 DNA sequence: TGTGCCAGTAGTTCTCGCAGGGGCAGCTACTATGGCTACACCTTC. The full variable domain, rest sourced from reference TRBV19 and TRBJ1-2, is DGGITQSPKYLFRKEGQNVTLSCEQNLNHDAMYWYRQDPGQGLRLIYYSQIVNDFQKGDIAEGYSVSREKKESFPLTVTSAQKNPTAFYLCASSSRRGSYYGYTFGSGTRLTVV.

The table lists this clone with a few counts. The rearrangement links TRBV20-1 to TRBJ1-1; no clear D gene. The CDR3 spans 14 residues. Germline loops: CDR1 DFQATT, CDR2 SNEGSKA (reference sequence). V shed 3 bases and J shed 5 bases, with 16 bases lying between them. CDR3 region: CSASKATDGTEAFF. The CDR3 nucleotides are TGCAGTGCTAGTAAGGCCACTGACGGGACTGAAGCTTTCTTT.